The sequence of this T cell receptor (beta chain) was determined in a study of shared T cell receptors in the human thymus. Assay: immunoSEQ multiplex PCR; the TCRdb copy retains only in-frame clones and omits some. The repertoire includes hundreds of thousands of clones, roughly 88% of them detected once, and more than 0.008% sits in the top ten. The sample also formed part of further work on human thymus T cells. That work contributes: Thymic samples were excised during corrective heart operations. Related reports documented highly overlapping thymic repertoires among unrelated individuals.

Sequencing was performed on thymocytes. This TCR derives from a girl less than two years old with a congenital heart defect.

In nucleotides, the CDR3 is TGTGCCAGCAGCCTTGACAGGGGGCTATACAATGAGCAGTTCTTC. As protein: CASSLDRGLYNEQFF. V gene TRBV7-2 combines with J gene TRBJ2-1; TRBD1 agrees at 10 bases. The CDR3 contains 15 residues. V was pared by 5 bases and J by 4 bases, with 5 bases of the junction left unmatched. The germline CDR1 and CDR2 sequences are SGHTA and FQGNSA.